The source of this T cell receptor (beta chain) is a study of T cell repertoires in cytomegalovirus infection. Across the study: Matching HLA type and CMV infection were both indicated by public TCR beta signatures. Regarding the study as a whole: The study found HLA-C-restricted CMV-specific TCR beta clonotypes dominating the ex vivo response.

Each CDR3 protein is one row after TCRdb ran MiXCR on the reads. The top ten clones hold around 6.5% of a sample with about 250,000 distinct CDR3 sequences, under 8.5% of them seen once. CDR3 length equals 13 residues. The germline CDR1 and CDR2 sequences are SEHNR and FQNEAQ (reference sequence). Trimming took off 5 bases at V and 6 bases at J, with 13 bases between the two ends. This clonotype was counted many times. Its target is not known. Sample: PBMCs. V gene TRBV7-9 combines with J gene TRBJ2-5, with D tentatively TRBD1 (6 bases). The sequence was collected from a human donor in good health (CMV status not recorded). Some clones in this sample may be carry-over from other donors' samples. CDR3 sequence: CASSPQGMKTQYF. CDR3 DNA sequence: TGTGCCAGCAGCCCTCAGGGGATGAAGACCCAGTACTTC.